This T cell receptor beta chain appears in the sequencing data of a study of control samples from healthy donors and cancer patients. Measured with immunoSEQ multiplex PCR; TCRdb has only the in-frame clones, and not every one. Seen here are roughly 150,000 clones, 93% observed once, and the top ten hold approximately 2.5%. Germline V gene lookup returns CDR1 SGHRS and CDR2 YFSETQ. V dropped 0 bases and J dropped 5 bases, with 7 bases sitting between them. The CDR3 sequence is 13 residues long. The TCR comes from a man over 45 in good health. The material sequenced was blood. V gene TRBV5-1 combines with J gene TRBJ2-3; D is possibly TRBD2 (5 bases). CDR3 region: CASSLAGEDTQYF. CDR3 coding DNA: TGCGCCAGCAGCTTGGCCGGGGAAGATACGCAGTATTTT. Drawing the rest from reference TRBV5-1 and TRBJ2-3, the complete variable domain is KAGVTQTPRYLIKTRGQQVTLSCSPISGHRSVSWYQQTPGQGLQFLFEYFSETQRNKGNFPGRFSGRQFSNSRSEMNVSTLELGDSALYLCASSLAGEDTQYFGPGTRLTVL.